One and the same sample provided the 5 T cell receptor beta chains below, sequenced in a study of blood T cell repertoires in COVID-19. The method was immunoSEQ multiplex PCR; TCRdb's version includes in-frame clones alone and lacks a portion of them. The data contain some 22,000 clones, about 83% of them seen just once; the ten biggest clones take up 48%. Sequenced: peripheral blood. These receptors were collected from a man between 70 and 80 years old with acute or convalescent COVID-19.

The V and J genes are TRBV6-5 and TRBJ1-1, with a tentative D call TRBD1 (5 bases). The V end lost 0 bases, the J end lost 2 bases, and 10 bases lay between the germline ends. Germline assignment: CDR1 MNHEY and CDR2 SVGAGI. The CDR3 has 15 residues. CDR3 in amino acids: CASSYSTRGNTEAFF. CDR3 nucleotide sequence: TGTGCCAGCAGTTACTCGACTAGGGGTAACACTGAAGCTTTCTTT.

The sample holds one count of this clone. The rearrangement links TRBV3-1 (or the pseudogene TRBV3-2) to TRBJ2-1; TRBD2 agrees at 11 bases. The CDR3 loop spans 16 amino acids. CDR1 is LGHDT, CDR2 YNNKEL, per germline (reference sequence). With V trimmed by 4 bases and J by 4 bases, 6 bases remained unmatched. CDR3 DNA sequence: TGTGCCAGCAGCCGCAGACTAGCGGGGACTTACAATGAGCAGTTCTTC. Its protein product is CASSRRLAGTYNEQFF.

V is TRBV6-2 or TRBV6-3 and J is TRBJ2-5; 10 nucleotides match TRBD2. The CDR3 contains 15 residues. V was pared by 6 bases and J by 4 bases, with 8 bases of the junction left unmatched. Germline assignment: CDR1 MNHEY and CDR2 SVGEGT. The CDR3 sequence: CASSRSGGRGETQYF. CDR3 sequence (DNA): TGTGCCAGCAGCCGTAGCGGGGGGAGAGGAGAGACCCAGTACTTC.

The CDR3: CASSRSDSGANVLTF. DNA for the CDR3: TGTGCCAGCAGCCGCTCAGACTCTGGGGCCAACGTCCTGACTTTC. The chain is built from TRBV11-1 and TRBJ2-6; no clear D. The V end lost 5 bases, the J end lost 0 bases, and 8 bases lay between the germline ends. The CDR3 contains 15 residues. Germline V gene sequence: CDR1 SGHAT, CDR2 FQDESV (reference sequence).

J is TRBJ1-2 and V is TRBV2, with TRBD1 matching 7 bases. CDR3 size: 15 residues. Germline CDR1 SNHLY, CDR2 FYNNEI. Trimming at V came to 2 bases and at J to 5 bases, leaving 8 bases not matched to a gene. The CDR3 sequence is CASSEIRDSPYGYTF. The CDR3 DNA is TGTGCCAGCAGTGAAATCCGGGACAGTCCTTATGGCTACACCTTC.